One sample yielded the 15 T cell receptor beta chains listed below, sequenced in a study of blood T cells in healthy people across ages. It was with a sample-barcoded 5' primer and a J-beta primer mix that a second PCR of roughly 7 to 12 cycles was run. MiXCR was run by TCRdb on the 5' RACE reads, yielding one entry per CDR3 protein. Of some 700,000 distinct CDR3 sequences in the sample, over 20% are singletons; the top ten hold around a fifth. Input material: blood. The receptors were sampled from a man aged 70-80 years in good health.

This rearrangement joins TRBV20-1 to TRBJ2-5, with no clear D. V was pared by 2 bases and J by 4 bases, with 8 bases between. The CDR3 has 12 residues. The germline gives CDR1 DFQATT, CDR2 SNEGSKA (reference sequence). The CDR3 DNA follows: TGCAGTGCTAGACAGGAAGGAGAGACCCAGTACTTC. It specifies CSARQEGETQYF.

The chain combines TRBV10-2 with TRBJ2-3, with 9 positions matching TRBD2. V lost 0 bases and J lost 3; bases outside the gene matches: 7. The CDR3 extends over 17 amino acids. Looked up from germline, CDR1 is WSHSY and CDR2 is SAAADI. The CDR3 DNA reads as TGCGCCAGCAGTGAGTCGCGGCTAGCGGGGAGGACAGATACGCAGTATTTT. Its protein product is CASSESRLAGRTDTQYF.

The chain is built from TRBV7-2 and TRBJ1-2; perhaps TRBD1 as D (6 bases). V lost 4 bases, J lost 2 bases, and 17 bases lay in between. CDR1 is SGHTA and CDR2 is FQGNSA in the germline V gene. The CDR3 spans 16 residues. CDR3 DNA: TGTGCCAGCAGCTCACAGGGACTACTGAGGAACTATGGCTACACCTTC. As protein: CASSSQGLLRNYGYTF.

The rearrangement uses TRBV14 and TRBJ2-1; 9 nucleotides match TRBD2. The CDR3 consists of 16 residues. CDR1 is SGHDN and CDR2 is FVKESK in the germline V gene. The ends lost 2 bases at V and 4 bases at J; junction bases unmatched: 6. The CDR3 is CASSQFTSGPYNEQFF. The DNA of the CDR3 is TGTGCCAGCAGCCAATTCACTAGCGGGCCGTACAATGAGCAGTTCTTC.

This chain joins TRBV24-1 and TRBJ2-5; no clear D. The DNA end lines up better with TRBJ2-7; the J call may be wrong. The CDR3 is 15 residues long. The germline V gene has CDR1 KGHDR and CDR2 SFDVKD. The CDR3 loop reads CATSDSSWANHEQYF. In nucleotides, the CDR3 is TGTGCCACCAGTGACTCCTCCTGGGCCAACCACGAGCAGTACTTC.

This clonotype was detected only a few times. This chain connects TRBV3-1 to TRBJ1-5, with D hard to call. Germline CDR1 reads LGHDT; CDR2 reads YNNKEL (reference sequence). V lost 0 bases and J lost 1, with 10 bases in between. CDR3 length equals 16 residues. The CDR3 coding sequence is TGTGCCAGCAGCCAAGATCTCGCGGGAAGCAATCAGCCCCAGCATTTT. It translates to CASSQDLAGSNQPQHF.

This clonotype has at least ten counts. V and J are TRBV12-3 or TRBV12-4 and TRBJ2-3; D might be TRBD1 or TRBD2, each matching 5 bases. CDR3 length equals 11 residues. Between the trimmed V and J ends, which lost 4 bases and 6 bases, there was a span of 5 bases. CDR3 region: CASSWGDTQYF. The CDR3, as DNA: TGTGCCAGCAGTTGGGGGGATACGCAGTATTTT.

The V call is TRBV18, the J call TRBJ2-7; no firm D call. Germline V gene data show CDR1 as KGHSH and CDR2 as LQKENI. V was trimmed by 2 bases and J by 2 bases, leaving 10 bases between them. The CDR3 is made up of 14 amino acids. CDR3 in DNA: TGTGCCAGCTCACCAGAGACGGCAACCTACGAGCAGTACTTC. This gives the protein CASSPETATYEQYF.

Note on this clonotype: One end of the junction does not line up with germline, which may come from a read error. CDR3 nucleotides: TGTGCCAGCAGCGTATTTCTAGCGGCGAACATCGGGGAGCTGTTTTTT. Its translation is CASSVFLAANIGELFF. This chain links TRBV9 with TRBJ2-2; TRBD2 agrees at 7 bases. The CDR3 runs 16 residues. Germline assignment: CDR1 SGDLS and CDR2 YYNGEE.

V usage is TRBV9 and J usage is TRBJ2-5, with 7 bases that match TRBD2. Gene TRBJ2-1 matches the end of the DNA better, so the J call may be wrong. From germline, CDR1 is SGDLS and CDR2 YYNGEE. The CDR3 runs to 16 residues. DNA of the CDR3: TGTGCCAGCAGCGTAGGGGGCGGGGGCTCCTACAATGAGCAGTTCTTC. It translates to CASSVGGGGSYNEQFF.

The rearrangement uses TRBV4-2 and TRBJ2-1; tentatively, D is TRBD2 (6 bases). Trimming pared 0 bases from V and 6 bases from J, leaving 9 bases between. Looked up from germline, CDR1 is LGHNA and CDR2 is YNFKEQ. The CDR3 covers 14 residues. Here the CDR3 DNA reads TGTGCCAGCAGCCAAGAACGGAGGGGCAATGAGCAGTTCTTC. Residues: CASSQERRGNEQFF.

This chain joins TRBV20-1 and TRBJ2-2, with TRBD1 identical over 7 bases. CDR1 is DFQATT, CDR2 SNEGSKA, per germline (reference sequence). J lost 4 bases, V lost 3 bases, and 8 bases had no gene match. This CDR3 region has 15 residues. CDR3 coding DNA: TGCAGTGCTAGCGAGGGGGCCCACGCCACCGGGGAGCTGTTTTTT. It encodes CSASEGAHATGELFF.

The chain joins TRBV11-1 to TRBJ2-5, with D maybe TRBD2 (5 bases). The DNA end favors TRBJ2-1, so the J call may be wrong. Germline CDR1 reads SGHAT; CDR2 reads FQDESV (reference sequence). The CDR3 totals 15 residues. The CDR3 DNA reads as TGTGCCAGCAGGCTCCGACCGCTAGAGGCGGGTGAGCAGTTCTTC. It yields the protein CASRLRPLEAGEQFF.

The gene calls are TRBV6-2 or TRBV6-3 and TRBJ2-1, with D hard to call. Looked up from germline, CDR1 is MNHEY and CDR2 is SVGEGT. With 8 bases removed from V and 2 bases from J, the gap between germline ends came to 7 bases. The CDR3 length is 12 residues. CDR3 nucleotides: TGTGCCAGCGCGAGAACCTACAATGAGCAGTTCTTC. It translates to CASARTYNEQFF.

A few counts support this clonotype. The chain combines TRBV28 with TRBJ1-2; D unclear. This CDR3 spans 12 amino acids. CDR1 is MDHEN, CDR2 SYDVKM, per germline. V lost 6 bases and J 4 bases, leaving 9 bases between the germline ends. The CDR3 DNA reads as TGTGCCAGCAGCCCGGTTGGCTATGGCTACACCTTC. Its protein is CASSPVGYGYTF.